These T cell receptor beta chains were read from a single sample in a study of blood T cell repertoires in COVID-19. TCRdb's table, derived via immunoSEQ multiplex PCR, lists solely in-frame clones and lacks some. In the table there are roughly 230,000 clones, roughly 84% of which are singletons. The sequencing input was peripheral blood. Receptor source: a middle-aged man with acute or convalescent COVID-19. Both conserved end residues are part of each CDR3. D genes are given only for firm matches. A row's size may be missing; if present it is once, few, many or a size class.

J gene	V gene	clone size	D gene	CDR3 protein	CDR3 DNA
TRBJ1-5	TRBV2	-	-	CASREQGSGRQPQHF	TGTGCCAGCAGGGAACAGGGTTCGGGCCGTCAGCCCCAGCATTTT
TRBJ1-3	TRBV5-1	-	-	CASSLGQGNTIYF	TGCGCCAGCAGCTTGGGCCAGGGAAACACCATATATTTT
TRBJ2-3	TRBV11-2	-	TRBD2	CASSLNLAGVSVVTDTQYF	TGTGCCAGCAGCTTGAATCTAGCGGGAGTTTCTGTGGTGACAGATACGCAGTATTTT
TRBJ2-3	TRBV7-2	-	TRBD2	CASSSGTSGRASTDTQYF	TGTGCCAGCAGCTCCGGGACTAGCGGGAGGGCGAGCACAGATACGCAGTATTTT
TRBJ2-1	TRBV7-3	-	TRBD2	CASSLEGRGHNEQFF	TGTGCCAGCAGCTTAGAAGGGAGGGGACACAATGAGCAGTTCTTC
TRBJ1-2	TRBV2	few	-	CASSEGSWGGYGYTF	TGTGCCAGCAGTGAAGGCAGTTGGGGAGGCTATGGCTACACCTTC
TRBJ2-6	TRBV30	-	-	CAWSVLARPSGANVLTF	TGTGCCTGGAGTGTACTCGCGCGGCCCTCTGGGGCCAACGTCCTGACTTTC
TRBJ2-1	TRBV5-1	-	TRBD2	CASSLEPSGSSYNEQFF	TGCGCCAGCAGCTTGGAGCCTAGCGGGAGCTCCTACAATGAGCAGTTCTTC
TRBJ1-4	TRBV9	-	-	CASNVGQGDEKLFF	TGTGCCAGCAACGTAGGTCAGGGCGACGAAAAACTGTTTTTT
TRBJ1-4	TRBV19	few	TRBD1	CASSVPGQPNNEKLFF	TGTGCCAGTAGTGTCCCGGGACAGCCAAATAATGAAAAACTGTTTTTT
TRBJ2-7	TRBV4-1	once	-	CASSQDPRQGDEQYF	TGCGCCAGCAGCCAAGATCCGAGGCAGGGCGACGAGCAGTACTTC
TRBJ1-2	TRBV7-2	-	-	CASSSDRYGYTF	TGTGCCAGCAGCTCGGACAGATATGGCTACACCTTC